Presented here are 28 T cell receptor beta chains from one specimen sequenced in a study of early T cells in non-severe SARS-CoV-2 infection. TCRdb re-called the 5' RACE reads through MiXCR, storing one row per CDR3 protein. This repertoire shows approximately 28,000 distinct CDR3 sequences, over 4.5% found once; its top ten account for approximately 5.3%. The sample consisted of whole blood, taken at baseline. The receptors come from an adult who was a healthcare worker with PCR-confirmed SARS-CoV-2 infection or an uninfected control (not recorded which).

This clonotype was seen repeatedly, ten times or more. The chain is built from TRBV12-3 or TRBV12-4 and TRBJ2-7; D is uncertain. This CDR3 is 13 amino acids long. V was pared by 8 bases and J by 0 bases, with 11 bases between. Here the CDR3 DNA reads TGTGCCAGCGGAACAGCGAGCTCCTACGAGCAGTACTTC. This codes for CASGTASSYEQYF.

This clonotype was seen at least ten times. V and J are TRBV20-1 and TRBJ2-7; 11 bases are a match to TRBD2. V was pared by 6 bases and J by 1 base, with 8 bases of the junction left unmatched. Per germline, CDR1 DFQATT and CDR2 SNEGSKA (reference sequence). The CDR3 covers 15 residues. In DNA, the CDR3 is TGCAGTGCCGAGGACGGGACTAGCGGATCCTACGAGCAGTACTTC. This encodes CSAEDGTSGSYEQYF.

This clonotype was picked up many times. This chain links TRBV19 with TRBJ2-2, with D possibly being TRBD2 (5 bases). Between the trimmed V and J ends, which lost 2 bases and 8 bases, there was a span of 9 bases. Germline CDR1 reads LNHDA; CDR2 reads SQIVND (reference sequence). The CDR3 is made up of 13 amino acids. The CDR3 nucleotides are TGTGCCAGTAGTATAAGGACTGCGGGGGAGCTGTTTTTT. Amino acids: CASSIRTAGELFF.

This clonotype has a count of ten or more. The rearrangement links TRBV2 to TRBJ2-1, with D perhaps TRBD1 (6 bases). Germline values: CDR1 SNHLY, CDR2 FYNNEI. CDR3 length: 15 amino acids. The V gene lost 4 bases and the J gene lost 5 bases, with 15 bases spanning the gap. The CDR3 region has the DNA TGTGCCAGCAGTGGGGGGCGCAGGTACGACAATGAGCAGTTCTTC. It translates to CASSGGRRYDNEQFF.

This clonotype was counted many times. The rearrangement links TRBV6-6 to TRBJ2-7; D is perhaps TRBD1 or TRBD2 (6 bases each). V was shortened by 0 bases and J by 7 bases, with 13 bases between the two germline ends. The CDR3 is 14 amino acids. The germline V gene encodes CDR1 MNHNY and CDR2 SVGAGI (reference sequence). The CDR3 coding sequence is TGTGCCAGCAGTTACTCAGAGGGGGGTCTGGAGCAGTACTTC. Protein sequence: CASSYSEGGLEQYF.

This clonotype was found many times. The genes are TRBV7-8 and TRBJ2-7, with TRBD1 identical over 9 bases. CDR3 length equals 15 residues. Germline V gene sequence: CDR1 SGHVS, CDR2 FQNEAQ. Trimming removed 4 bases from V and 3 bases from J; junction bases left unmatched: 7. CDR3 loop: CASSYYTTGGYEQYF. For the CDR3, the DNA is TGTGCCAGCAGCTACTACACGACAGGGGGCTACGAGCAGTACTTC.

By proportion, this clonotype is medium-sized (0.01 to 0.1%). The chain uses TRBV28 and TRBJ2-1, with no clear D. Germline CDR1 and CDR2: MDHEN and SYDVKM. The CDR3 length is 15 residues. V gave up 2 bases and J gave up 0 bases, with 8 bases separating them. CDR3 nucleotide sequence: TGTGCCAGCAGTTTACTGCCCTTCTCCTACAATGAGCAGTTCTTC. Its protein product is CASSLLPFSYNEQFF.

This clonotype has a count of ten or more. The chain joins TRBV6-5 to TRBJ1-1; D gene uncertain. Trimming shortened V by 5 bases and J by 1 base, and 5 bases separated the two germline ends. Germline CDR1 reads MNHEY; CDR2 reads SVGAGI. The CDR3 extends over 12 amino acids. For the CDR3, the DNA is TGTGCCAGCAGTGAAGGGAACACTGAAGCTTTCTTT. Translated: CASSEGNTEAFF.

This clonotype turned up a few times. The chain links TRBV7-9 to TRBJ2-6, with 7 bases identical to TRBD1. The CDR3 is made up of 18 amino acids. Germline CDR1 is SEHNR and CDR2 is FQNEAQ (reference sequence). The V segment lost 5 bases and the J segment 0 bases; nucleotides outside the gene matches: 10. Written as DNA, the CDR3 is TGTGCCAGCAGCCTTGTCGGACAGGTGACCTCTGGGGCCAACGTCCTGACTTTC. Amino acids: CASSLVGQVTSGANVLTF.

This clonotype was seen a handful of times. The chain links TRBV5-1 to TRBJ2-2, with D possibly TRBD1 on 5 matching bases. The germline V gene has CDR1 SGHRS and CDR2 YFSETQ. Trimming cost V 2 bases and J 1 base, with 9 bases left between them. The CDR3 is 15 residues long. The CDR3 nucleotides read TGCGCCAGCAGCTTCCTTGACAGGAACACCGGGGAGCTGTTTTTT. Its translation: CASSFLDRNTGELFF.

This clonotype was picked up many times. The V gene is TRBV5-1, the J gene TRBJ2-1; 8 positions agree with TRBD2. The CDR3 is 14 amino acids. CDR1 and CDR2 from the germline V gene are SGHRS and YFSETQ. With V trimmed by 5 bases and J by 5 bases, 6 bases remained unmatched. The CDR3 reads CASSEGSGDNEQFF. The CDR3 bases are TGCGCCAGCAGTGAGGGTAGCGGGGACAATGAGCAGTTCTTC.

This clonotype has at least ten counts. The CDR3 loop reads CAIRGDTSADTEAFF. The CDR3 DNA is TGTGCCATCAGGGGGGACACTTCGGCGGACACTGAAGCTTTCTTT. This chain joins TRBV10-3 and TRBJ1-1; D is possibly TRBD1 (6 bases). The CDR3 loop spans 15 amino acids. V was shortened by 6 bases and J by 3 bases, with 17 bases between the two germline ends. The germline V gene encodes CDR1 ENHRY and CDR2 SYGVKD.

This clonotype was counted many times. The CDR3 bases are TGCAGTGCTAGACCAGGGGGCTCCTATAATTCACCCCTCCACTTT. Protein product: CSARPGGSYNSPLHF. The chain employs TRBV20-1 and TRBJ1-6, with 7 bases matching TRBD1. After removal of 2 bases from V and 0 bases from J, the junction contained 1 base not matched to a gene. Germline lookup yields CDR1 DFQATT and CDR2 SNEGSKA (reference sequence). The length of the CDR3 is 15 residues.

Many counts were recorded for this clonotype. This chain joins TRBV10-3 and TRBJ2-7, with a weak D call TRBD2 (6 bases). The germline V gene has CDR1 ENHRY and CDR2 SYGVKD. The CDR3 totals 18 residues. Trimming took off 5 bases at V and 3 bases at J, with 26 bases between the two ends. CDR3 sequence: CAISLGEAAGGFGYEQYF. In DNA, the CDR3 is TGTGCCATCAGTCTGGGCGAGGCGGCAGGAGGGTTTGGCTACGAGCAGTACTTC.

The chain employs TRBV5-4 and TRBJ2-1, with 14 bases identical to TRBD2. The CDR3 totals 15 residues. The J segment lost 5 bases and the V segment lost 4 bases, leaving 2 bases of the junction unmatched. The germline V gene has CDR1 SGHNT and CDR2 YYREEE (reference sequence). The CDR3 DNA sequence: TGTGCCAGCAGCGTGGGACTAGCGGGAGACAATGAGCAGTTCTTC. This codes for CASSVGLAGDNEQFF. The entire variable domain, with the rest obtained from reference TRBV5-4 and TRBJ2-1, is as follows: ETGVTQSPTHLIKTRGQQVTLRCSSQSGHNTVSWYQQALGQGPQFIFQYYREEENGRGNFPPRFSGLQFPNYSSELNVNALELDDSALYLCASSVGLAGDNEQFFGPGTRLTVL.

Ten or more counts support this clonotype. The V and J genes are TRBV4-1 and TRBJ2-5; TRBD1 matches 10 bases. The CDR3 spans 15 residues. CDR1 and CDR2 (germline): MGHRA, YSYEKL. V shed 4 bases, J shed 3 bases, and the junction held 5 bases outside the gene matches. The CDR3 protein is CASSLPGQGKETQYF. In DNA form, the CDR3 reads TGCGCCAGCAGCCTACCGGGACAGGGGAAAGAGACCCAGTACTTC.

J is TRBJ2-5 and V is TRBV4-1, with no clear D. CDR1 is MGHRA and CDR2 is YSYEKL in the germline V gene. V lost 4 bases to trimming and J lost 3 bases, with 12 bases between them. CDR3 length: 14 amino acids. The CDR3 region is CASSRYRFEETQYF. CDR3 DNA: TGCGCCAGCAGCCGTTATCGGTTCGAAGAGACCCAGTACTTC.

This clonotype has just a few counts. V is TRBV6-6 and J is TRBJ1-5; 8 positions match TRBD1. The CDR3 runs 15 residues. V was pared by 0 bases and J by 4 bases, with 2 bases of the junction left unmatched. Germline V gene sequence: CDR1 MNHNY, CDR2 SVGAGI (reference sequence). The chain's CDR3 is CASSYSNRGNQPQHF. The CDR3 nucleotides read TGTGCCAGCAGTTACTCGAACAGGGGGAATCAGCCCCAGCATTTT.

V is TRBV20-1 and J is TRBJ1-2; D not resolved. V lost 6 bases and J lost 4, with 21 bases in between. This CDR3 comprises 15 residues. Germline lookup yields CDR1 DFQATT and CDR2 SNEGSKA (reference sequence). CDR3 sequence: CSASNIPGSFYGYTF. The CDR3 DNA follows: TGCAGTGCCAGTAACATTCCCGGGTCCTTCTATGGCTACACCTTC.

This clonotype showed up many times. The rearrangement joins TRBV11-3 to TRBJ2-2, with 12 bases identical to TRBD2. V was clipped by 0 bases and J by 3 bases; unmatched bases: 2. CDR1 SGHNT and CDR2 YENEEA come from the germline V gene. This CDR3 spans 17 amino acids. As DNA, the CDR3 is TGTGCCAGCAGCTTAGAACTAGCGGGAGGCCACACCGGGGAGCTGTTTTTT. Amino acids: CASSLELAGGHTGELFF. The entire variable domain, with the rest obtained from reference TRBV11-3 and TRBJ2-2, is as follows: EAGVVQSPRYKIIEKKQPVAFWCNPISGHNTLYWYLQNLGQGPELLIRYENEEAVDDSQLPKDRFSAERLKGVDSTLKIQPAELGDSAVYLCASSLELAGGHTGELFFGEGSRLTVL.

As regards this clonotype: One junction end disagrees with the germline gene, perhaps due to a read error. CDR3 coding DNA: TGCAGCGTTGCAGTAGATCAAGAGGCCCAGTACTTC. The encoded protein is CSVAVDQEAQYF. V usage is TRBV29-1 and J usage is TRBJ2-5; D is ambiguous. The V gene's germline CDR1 is SQVTM and CDR2 ANQGSEA. The CDR3 runs to 12 residues.

By share, this clonotype ranks as medium-sized (0.01 to 0.1%). The V call is TRBV15, the J call TRBJ2-4; D is ambiguous. Germline V gene data show CDR1 as LNHNV and CDR2 as YYDKDF (reference sequence). The germline V and J ends were trimmed by 4 bases and 1 base, with 11 bases remaining between them. This CDR3 has 15 amino acids. The DNA of the CDR3 is TGTGCCACCAGCACCCTCCTCGGGGCCAAAAACATTCAGTACTTC. Translating it yields CATSTLLGAKNIQYF.

This clonotype was detected many times. This sequence joins TRBV6-2 or TRBV6-3 and TRBJ2-6; D gene ambiguous. The CDR3 runs to 17 residues. The germline gives CDR1 MNHEY, CDR2 SVGEGT. Trimming took 2 bases from V and 2 from J, leaving 13 bases between them. CDR3 nucleotides: TGTGCCAGCAGTTACACAAGACGAAGAGCTGGGGCCAACGTCCTGACTTTC. As protein: CASSYTRRRAGANVLTF.

The sample holds many counts of this clonotype. This chain uses TRBV29-1 with TRBJ2-7; TRBD2 aligns across 8 bases. J lost 3 bases, V lost 6 bases, and 7 bases had no gene match. This CDR3 comprises 13 residues. Germline V gene sequence: CDR1 SQVTM, CDR2 ANQGSEA. The CDR3 loop is CSVLAGPFYEQYF. The CDR3 DNA sequence: TGCAGCGTCCTAGCGGGCCCCTTCTACGAGCAGTACTTC.

This clonotype was recorded many times. The chain uses TRBV3-1 and TRBJ1-6, with D possibly being TRBD1 (5 bases). Germline V gene sequence: CDR1 LGHDT, CDR2 YNNKEL (reference sequence). The length of the CDR3 is 15 residues. V dropped 1 base and J dropped 8 bases, with 12 bases sitting between them. The CDR3 nucleotides are TGTGCCAGCAGCCAAGTTCCCCTAGGGGATTCACCCCTCCACTTT. Its translation is CASSQVPLGDSPLHF.

This clonotype was picked up many times. The chain uses TRBV7-2 and TRBJ2-1; no clear D gene. Germline-derived CDR1 and CDR2 are SGHTA and FQGNSA. The V end lost 3 bases, the J end lost 9 bases, and 6 bases lay between the germline ends. The CDR3 contains 11 residues. The CDR3 DNA reads TGTGCCAGCAGCTTGACCAGTGAGCAGTTCTTC. Translation: CASSLTSEQFF.

The chain has TRBV7-6 and TRBJ2-5; D is unresolved. With 7 bases removed from V and 0 bases from J, the gap between germline ends came to 15 bases. The length of the CDR3 is 15 residues. Per the germline V gene, CDR1 is SGHVS and CDR2 is FNYEAQ. The CDR3 DNA follows: TGTGCCAGCACCCTCCCCGGGCTTGACCAAGAGACCCAGTACTTC. Translating it yields CASTLPGLDQETQYF. Looking up the rest from reference TRBV7-6 and TRBJ2-5 gives the full variable domain: GAGVSQSPRYKVTKRGQDVALRCDPISGHVSLYWYRQALGQGPEFLTYFNYEAQQDKSGLPNDRFSAERPEGSISTLTIQRTEQRDSAMYRCASTLPGLDQETQYFGPGTRLLVL.

Many counts were recorded for this clonotype. The chain recombines TRBV7-6 with TRBJ1-2; 7 positions match TRBD1. CDR3 length equals 14 residues. The germline V gene has CDR1 SGHVS and CDR2 FNYEAQ. V lost 4 bases, J lost 3 bases, and 5 bases stayed unmatched. This chain's CDR3 is CASSSTDRDYGYTF. The DNA for the CDR3 is TGTGCCAGCAGCTCTACCGACAGGGACTATGGCTACACCTTC.